This T cell receptor (beta chain) is from a study of blood T cell repertoires in COVID-19. In the study overall: PBMCs, B-cell-depleted T cells, or T cells provided the cDNA or gDNA that made up the material.

Germline V CDR1 and CDR2: SEHNR, FQNEAQ (reference sequence). Trimming left V 1 base short and J 2 bases short, with 6 bases between. The CDR3 runs to 14 residues. Participants, about 18 to 100 years old, spanned 25 or so US areas. The study counted Cohort 3 donors as recovered given two negative PCRs, clearance, or symptom resolution. Per the authors' pipeline: For nucleated cells, counts were estimated from reference gene primer amplification. Data came from immunoSEQ multiplex PCR; TCRdb stores just in-frame clones and leaves some out. The V and J calls and clone size were taken over from that table, and D and trimming were inferred from the DNA. The table lists 200,000 or so clones, about four fifths of them singletons.

The TCR originated in a man aged 35 to 55 who had recovered from COVID-19. The sequenced sample was PBMCs or T cells enriched from blood (not recorded which). This chain links TRBV7-9 with TRBJ1-5; no firm D call. The CDR3 DNA follows: TGTGCCAGCAGCTTAGGTTCAGGCAATCAGCCCCAGCATTTT. This sequence encodes CASSLGSGNQPQHF.